This section outlines one T cell receptor (beta chain) sequence together with its context. Its antigen is unidentified. The sample comes from a study of cytomegalovirus exposure and HLA in healthy donors. The CDR3 covers 16 residues. The germline gives CDR1 MDHEN, CDR2 SYDVKM. J lost 4 bases, V lost 6 bases, and 8 bases had no gene match. The PCR made use of 60 Vbeta and 13 Jbeta primers. Clones were sequenced by immunoSEQ multiplex PCR, and TCRdb holds only the in-frame ones, with some missing. This listing includes tens of thousands of clones. Whole-study results and caveats: It was 150 to 200 TCR beta chains that were listed as cytomegalovirus-associated.

Material: PBMCs. This TCR derives from a male donor in good health and CMV-seronegative. The genes are TRBV28 and TRBJ2-1; 11 nucleotides match TRBD2. CDR3 sequence reads: CASRPGLAESYNEQFF. DNA of the CDR3: TGTGCCAGCAGACCGGGACTAGCGGAGTCTTACAATGAGCAGTTCTTC.